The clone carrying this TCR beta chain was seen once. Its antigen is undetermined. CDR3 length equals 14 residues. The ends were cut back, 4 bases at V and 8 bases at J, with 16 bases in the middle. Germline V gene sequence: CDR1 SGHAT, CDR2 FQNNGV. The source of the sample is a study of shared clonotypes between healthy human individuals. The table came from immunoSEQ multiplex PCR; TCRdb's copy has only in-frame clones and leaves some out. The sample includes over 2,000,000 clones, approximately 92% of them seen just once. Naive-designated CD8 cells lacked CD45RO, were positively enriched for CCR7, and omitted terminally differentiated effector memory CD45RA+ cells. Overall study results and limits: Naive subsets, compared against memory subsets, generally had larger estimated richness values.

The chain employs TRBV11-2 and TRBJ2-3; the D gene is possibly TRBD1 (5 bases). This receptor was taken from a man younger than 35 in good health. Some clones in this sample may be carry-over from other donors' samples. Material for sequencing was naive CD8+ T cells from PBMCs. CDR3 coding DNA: TGTGCCAGCAGCTCCCGGACACATACCTCTACGCAGTATTTT. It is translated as CASSSRTHTSTQYF.